The T cell receptor (beta chain) described here comes from a study of blood T cells in healthy people across ages. Overall study findings and caveats: Per million T cells, the diversity of TCR beta decreased roughly linearly as age advanced.

The V and J ends lost 1 base and 6 bases, in that order; junction bases with no gene match: 7. This CDR3 comprises 16 residues. Germline values: CDR1 SNHLY, CDR2 FYNNEI. Healthy individuals of Caucasian origin from Russia, aged about 6 to 95, served as donors. The authors drew around 9.3 milliliters of peripheral blood from each donor. This clonotype was seen more than once but under ten times. The antigen is unknown. Then a second PCR, running about 6 to 12 cycles, was carried out with a sample-barcoded 5' primer and a J-beta primer mix. TCRdb re-called the 5' RACE reads with MiXCR, one entry per CDR3 protein. The sample has hundreds of thousands of distinct CDR3 sequences; about 53% are singletons.

This receptor was taken from an elderly man in good health. This chain connects TRBV2 to TRBJ2-3; 10 positions match TRBD2. The sequencing input was blood. CDR3 in DNA: TGTGCCAGCAGTGAAGTTCTCCCGGGACTAGCGGATACGCAGTATTTT. Amino acid sequence: CASSEVLPGLADTQYF. Supplemented by reference TRBV2 and TRBJ2-3, the full variable domain reads EPEVTQTPSHQVTQMGQEVILRCVPISNHLYFYWYRQILGQKVEFLVSFYNNEISEKSEIFDDQFSVERPDGSNFTLKIRSTKLEDSAMYFCASSEVLPGLADTQYFGPGTRLTVL.